One and the same sample provided the 2 T cell receptor beta chains below, sequenced in a study of blood T cell repertoires in COVID-19. TCRdb's copy holds only in-frame clones and misses some; the assay was immunoSEQ multiplex PCR. The sample carries about 140,000 clones, approximately 91% recorded once. The sequencing sample was made of peripheral blood. Receptors originate from a man aged 45-65 years with active or convalescent COVID-19.

The gene calls are TRBV18 and TRBJ1-1, with D maybe TRBD1 (6 bases). Germline V gene lookup returns CDR1 KGHSH and CDR2 LQKENI. V shed 5 bases and J shed 0 bases, with 10 bases lying between them. The CDR3 contains 14 residues. CDR3 coding DNA: TGTGCCAGCTCATTTCGACAGGTGAACACTGAAGCTTTCTTT. Amino acid sequence: CASSFRQVNTEAFF.

The rearrangement links TRBV21-1 to TRBJ2-2; no check of the table's D call, TRBD1, against the DNA was made. TRBV21-1 is a recognized pseudogene. CDR3 length: 18 residues. The chain's CDR3 is CASSKHPGTGINTGELFF. CDR3 bases: TGTGCCAGCAGCAAGCACCCCGGGACAGGGATCAACACCGGGGAGCTGTTTTTT.